Given below is one TCR beta chain in context. The sample is drawn from a study of blood T cell repertoires in COVID-19. Study-wide background: COVID-19 samples, acute and convalescent, were from the United States, Italy and Spain. The cDNA or gDNA used as material had been derived from T cells, B-cell-depleted T cells, or PBMCs.

Authors' processing steps: Estimates of nucleated cell counts were drawn from the amplification of reference gene primers. Measured with immunoSEQ multiplex PCR; TCRdb has only the in-frame clones, and not every one. V, J and clone size reflect that table, while D and trimming were determined from the DNA. The sample has 55,000 to 90,000 clones; more than 75% are singletons. This CDR3 contains 15 residues. J lost 7 bases, V lost 8 bases, and 8 bases had no gene match. The germline CDR1 and CDR2 sequences are LNHDA and SQIVND (reference sequence). This TCR was recovered from a woman aged 55-70 years with acute or convalescent COVID-19. Sequences were obtained from peripheral blood. The chain recombines TRBV19 with TRBJ1-6; 10 nucleotides line up with TRBD1. CDR3 sequence: CASEETGGRNSPLHF. The CDR3 nucleotides read TGTGCCAGTGAAGAGACAGGGGGCCGGAATTCACCCCTCCACTTT.